The entry below describes one T cell receptor (beta chain). As yet, its antigen is unknown. Time point described: blood 2 weeks post-SBRT. Sample treatment: 15 Gy SBRT to primary tumor, nephrectomy 4 weeks later. The assay was immunoSEQ multiplex PCR, and TCRdb's table has in-frame clones only and misses some. There are fewer than 90,000 clones in the sample; 70% to 90% occur only once, and approximately 24% lies in the top ten. This sample is drawn from a study of radiation and T cells in renal cell carcinoma. At the level of the study: Nephrectomy followed 15 Gy stereotactic body radiation by 4 weeks. General study results and limits: Pretreatment tumor biopsies were lacking, so baseline clonotypes are unknown. Top tumor clonotypes rose in blood 2 weeks post-radiation, then contracted.

The TCR comes from a woman in her forties or fifties with renal cell carcinoma. The specimen was blood, collected from a patient whose treatment included radiotherapy and nephrectomy.

CDR3 protein: CASNRAVGAHPREQYF. CDR3 DNA: TGTGCCAGCAACCGAGCAGTCGGGGCCCACCCCCGCGAGCAGTACTTC. This rearrangement joins TRBV5-5 to TRBJ2-7; D may be TRBD1 or TRBD2 (5 bases each). The ends were cut back, 6 bases at V and 6 bases at J, with 25 bases in the middle. The V gene's germline CDR1 is SGHKS and CDR2 YYEKEE (reference sequence). The length of the CDR3 is 16 residues.